This T cell receptor beta chain was profiled in a study of sequential checkpoint blockade in melanoma. The table came from immunoSEQ multiplex PCR; TCRdb's copy has only in-frame clones and leaves some out. The table has 9,500 to 15,000 clones, roughly four fifths seen once. As to treatment: randomized to nivolumab then ipilimumab (arm A) or the reverse (arm B). Trimming shortened V by 1 base and J by 0 bases, and 8 bases separated the two germline ends. This CDR3 contains 14 residues. The material was CD8+ T cells sorted from blood (inferred from file names), obtained from a patient given nivolumab and ipilimumab in sequence. The V and J genes are TRBV5-3 and TRBJ2-7; no clear D. TRBV5-3 is designated an ORF whose function remains uncertain. This TCR derives from a human donor with melanoma. DNA for the CDR3: TGTGCCAGAAGCTTGAGGTACAGCTCCTACGAGCAGTACTTC. Residues: CARSLRYSSYEQYF.